This TCR beta chain came from a study of blood T cell repertoires in COVID-19 (dated by TCRdb to the early 2020s). Broadly, across the study: The collaborator samples originated in the United States, Italy and Spain and spanned the acute and convalescent phases of COVID-19. The prospective study material was composed of cDNA or gDNA derived from T cells, B-cell-depleted T cells, or PBMCs. The dataset comprised deeply sampled blood TCRbeta repertoires from subjects exposed to, actively infected with, or recovered from COVID-19. The repertoires were released in a freely available public database meant as a resource for research on the immune response to SARS-CoV-2. Samples were obtained from the ongoing ImmuneRACE study (first 160 participants) and from some 1,300 subjects provided by 6 global collaborators. Sample metadata almost always included a de-identified subject ID, COVID-19 status, age in years and sex. Where available, HLA class I and class II types were obtained from metadata supplied by the sample provider rather than from assay-based typing. Points the paper makes about the study in general: Clinical and demographic metadata were provided uncurated, with the amount varying by source and participant.

Collaborating institutions collected whole blood in K2EDTA tubes following their own protocols. Collaborator samples were shipped for TCRbeta analysis as frozen whole blood, isolated PBMCs, or DNA extracted from either sample type. Trimmed from V: 3 bases; trimmed from J: 2 bases; junction bases lacking a gene match: 2. CDR1 and CDR2, per the germline V gene (reference sequence), are SGHNT and YYREEE. Spanning cysteine to phenylalanine, the CDR3 consists of 14 amino acids. The sequence is cut down to CDR3 DNA, 42 bases in frame from base 1. Notes on this clone: Its binding antigen is unknown. There are no base qualities to consult, and no much larger clone falls within one base.

The immunoSEQ Assay, a bias-controlled multiplex PCR, was used to amplify TCRbeta CDR3 regions from genomic DNA. The paper's data handling went like this. The number of nucleated cells in each sample was estimated by amplification of reference gene primers within the assay. To quantify the absolute abundance of each unique TCRbeta CDR3 rearrangement, sequence reads were collapsed and filtered. For each sample, productive Simpson clonality was calculated as the square root of Simpson's diversity index over productive rearrangements. TCRdb provides this immuneACCESS table in a form limited to in-frame rearrangements. Some clones are lacking; in checked studies, under half of them reflect an unresolved V gene, and why the rest are absent is not known. V and J calls and clone size are those listed in that table; D and trimming were worked out from the DNA. Here the sample has tens of thousands of clones; roughly 91% occur a single time. The ten largest clones represent 7% to 9% of the sample.

The chain is made from TRBV5-4 and TRBJ2-5, with 9 junctional bases fitting TRBD2. The TCR sequence derives from a man aged 80 or over with active or convalescent COVID-19. Sample: peripheral blood. The DNA is TGTGCCAGCAGCTCCAGCGGGGGGCAAGAGACCCAGTACTTC. It is translated as CASSSSGGQETQYF.